This entry lists 2 T cell receptor beta chains sequenced from one sample in a study of blood T cell repertoires in COVID-19. Assay used: immunoSEQ multiplex PCR; TCRdb lists only in-frame clones, some missing. The top ten clones hold over 9.5% of a sample with a few hundred thousand clones, 85% to 90% of them seen once. The sequenced sample consisted of PBMCs or T cells enriched from blood (not recorded which). The receptors derive from a woman aged 18-29 years who had recovered from COVID-19.

J is TRBJ1-5 and V is TRBV28, with D unresolved. Germline CDR1 is MDHEN and CDR2 is SYDVKM. The CDR3 extends over 12 amino acids. The V end lost 7 bases, the J end lost 6 bases, and 10 bases lay between the germline ends. The CDR3 spells CASTFGVQPQHF. In DNA, the CDR3 is TGTGCCAGCACCTTCGGGGTTCAGCCCCAGCATTTT. Based on the CDR3 plus reference TRBV28 and TRBJ1-5, the full variable domain is DVKVTQSSRYLVKRTGEKVFLECVQDMDHENMFWYRQDPGLGLRLIYFSYDVKMKEKGDIPEGYSVSREKKERFSLILESASTNQTSMYLCASTFGVQPQHFGDGTRLSIL.

V usage is TRBV7-3 and J usage is TRBJ2-3, with a tentative D call TRBD2 (7 bases). The germline V gene encodes CDR1 SGHTA and CDR2 FQGTGA. The germline V and J ends were trimmed by 5 bases and 4 bases, with 13 bases remaining between them. The CDR3 totals 14 residues. In DNA form, the CDR3 reads TGTGCCAGCAGCCCACAGGGAGGGGCAGATACGCAGTATTTT. Its protein product is CASSPQGGADTQYF.